These T cell receptor beta chains were read from a single sample in a study of control samples from healthy donors and cancer patients. TCRdb keeps only in-frame clones here, not all; method: immunoSEQ multiplex PCR. This sample yields some 90,000 clones, of which 70% to 90% are seen a single time; roughly 1.3% belongs to the top ten. Sequencing was performed on blood. The receptors were sampled from a woman between 50 and 59 years old in good health. Both conserved end residues are part of each CDR3. Each record gives: V gene, clone size, J gene, D gene, CDR3 protein, CDR3 DNA. The D gene is left open where the match is weak. Size values are once, few and many counts, or a class for expanded clones, and some rows have none.

TRBV7-8,few,TRBJ1-1,TRBD1,CASSSGTGGLNTEAFF,TGTGCCAGCAGCTCCGGGACAGGGGGGTTAAACACTGAAGCTTTCTTT
TRBV7-2,few,TRBJ2-1,TRBD2,CASSLEARTSGGHEQFF,TGTGCCAGCAGCTTAGAGGCCCGGACTAGCGGGGGGCATGAGCAGTTCTTC
TRBV4-1,.,TRBJ1-4,.,CASSQGGKLFF,TGCGCCAGCAGCCAAGGGGGAAAACTGTTTTTT
TRBV7-8,.,TRBJ2-1,.,CASRQLSSYNEQFF,TGTGCCAGCAGGCAGTTAAGCTCCTACAATGAGCAGTTCTTC
TRBV5-4,.,TRBJ1-2,TRBD1,CASSLDRGGYTF,TGTGCCAGCAGCCTGGACAGGGGAGGCTACACCTTC
TRBV7-3,.,TRBJ2-1,TRBD1,CASSFRDRARNEQFF,TGTGCCAGCAGCTTCCGGGACAGGGCCAGGAATGAGCAGTTCTTC
TRBV10-3,.,TRBJ1-1,.,CAIRKTPTENTEAFF,TGTGCCATCAGGAAGACCCCGACAGAAAACACTGAAGCTTTCTTT
TRBV4-3,.,TRBJ1-1,.,CASSQDGNRLNEAFF,TGCGCCAGCAGCCAAGATGGGAACAGGTTGAATGAAGCTTTCTTT
TRBV5-4,.,TRBJ2-2,TRBD2,CASSPGGTSGRRAGELFF,TGTGCCAGCAGCCCCGGGGGGACTAGCGGGAGACGGGCCGGGGAGCTGTTTTTT
TRBV7-2,.,TRBJ2-4,.,CASSSGTGKNIQYF,TGTGCCAGCAGCTCTGGGACGGGGAAAAACATTCAGTACTTC
TRBV19,.,TRBJ1-6,TRBD1,CASSNTGGNNSPLHF,TGTGCCAGTAGCAATACAGGGGGAAATAATTCACCCCTCCACTTT
TRBV5-1,.,TRBJ2-6,.,CASSQMTGISGANVLTF,TGCGCCAGCAGCCAAATGACAGGTATCTCTGGGGCCAACGTCCTGACTTTC
TRBV4-1,.,TRBJ1-5,TRBD1,CASSQTGGNQPQHF,TGCGCCAGCAGTCAAACAGGGGGCAATCAGCCCCAGCATTTT
TRBV7-2,.,TRBJ1-6,TRBD1,CASRGQGADSPLHF,TGTGCCAGCAGAGGCCAGGGGGCCGATTCACCCCTCCACTTT
TRBV21-1,once,TRBJ1-6,.,CASSKGGRGGLNSPLHF,TGTGCCAGCAGCAAAGGAGGGAGGGGGGGACTTAATTCACCCCTCCACTTT
TRBV19,.,TRBJ1-2,TRBD1,CASSITTGPYGYTF,TGTGCCAGTAGTATCACGACAGGGCCCTATGGCTACACCTTC
TRBV6-6,.,TRBJ1-1,.,CASSPTLINRVGTEAFF,TGTGCCAGCAGTCCAACACTCATTAACAGGGTAGGCACTGAAGCTTTCTTT
TRBV9,.,TRBJ2-1,.,CASSVGYNEQFF,TGTGCCAGCAGCGTAGGGTACAATGAGCAGTTCTTC
TRBV7-8,.,TRBJ1-2,TRBD1,CASSIRQGTNYGYTF,TGTGCCAGCAGCATAAGACAGGGGACTAACTATGGCTACACCTTC
TRBV18,.,TRBJ1-1,TRBD1,CASSPQEGANTEAFF,TGTGCCAGCTCTCCCCAAGAGGGGGCCAACACTGAAGCTTTCTTT
TRBV12-5,.,TRBJ2-3,.,CASGSGTTDTQYF,TGTGCTAGTGGTTCCGGGACCACAGATACGCAGTATTTT
TRBV5-1,.,TRBJ2-3,TRBD2,CASSGTSGPNGDTQYF,TGCGCCAGCAGCGGAACTAGCGGCCCTAATGGAGATACGCAGTATTTT
TRBV19,.,TRBJ1-4,.,CASRGRTGPNEKLFF,TGTGCCAGTCGGGGCAGGACGGGCCCTAATGAAAAACTGTTTTTT
TRBV28,.,TRBJ1-5,.,CASSTGFNQPQHF,TGTGCCAGCAGTACAGGTTTCAATCAGCCCCAGCATTTT
TRBV9,.,TRBJ1-1,.,CASSAAPQGLSGTEAFF,TGTGCCAGCAGCGCCGCCCCTCAAGGTCTTTCCGGGACTGAAGCTTTCTTT
TRBV10-3,few,TRBJ1-6,TRBD1,CAISDRGDSPLHF,TGTGCCATCAGTGACAGGGGGGATTCACCCCTCCACTTT
TRBV7-2,.,TRBJ1-2,.,CASSPTTGRGFYGYTF,TGTGCCAGCAGCCCCACAACGGGCCGGGGGTTCTATGGCTACACCTTC
TRBV19,.,TRBJ2-7,.,CASSRPGPYEQYF,TGTGCCAGTAGTAGGCCAGGGCCCTACGAGCAGTACTTC
TRBV10-3,.,TRBJ2-7,TRBD2,CATLLAGDYEQYF,TGTGCCACCCTTCTAGCGGGAGACTACGAGCAGTACTTC
TRBV6-2/TRBV6-3,.,TRBJ1-5,.,CASSYAGKGNQPQHF,TGTGCCAGCAGTTACGCAGGGAAAGGCAATCAGCCCCAGCATTTT
TRBV4-2,.,TRBJ2-3,TRBD2,CASSQGGGWSTDTQYF,TGTGCCAGCAGCCAAGGGGGGGGATGGAGCACAGATACGCAGTATTTT
TRBV5-4,.,TRBJ2-1,TRBD1,CASSARQGAYNEQFF,TGTGCCAGCAGCGCCAGACAGGGGGCCTACAATGAGCAGTTCTTC
TRBV19,once,TRBJ1-2,.,CASSIDRQGYGYTF,TGTGCCAGTAGTATAGATCGTCAGGGCTATGGCTACACCTTC
TRBV20-1,.,TRBJ2-3,.,CSTPDTDTQYF,TGCAGTACCCCCGACACAGATACGCAGTATTTT
TRBV7-9,.,TRBJ1-2,.,CASSLEGYHGYTF,TGTGCCAGCAGCTTAGAAGGGTACCATGGCTACACCTTC